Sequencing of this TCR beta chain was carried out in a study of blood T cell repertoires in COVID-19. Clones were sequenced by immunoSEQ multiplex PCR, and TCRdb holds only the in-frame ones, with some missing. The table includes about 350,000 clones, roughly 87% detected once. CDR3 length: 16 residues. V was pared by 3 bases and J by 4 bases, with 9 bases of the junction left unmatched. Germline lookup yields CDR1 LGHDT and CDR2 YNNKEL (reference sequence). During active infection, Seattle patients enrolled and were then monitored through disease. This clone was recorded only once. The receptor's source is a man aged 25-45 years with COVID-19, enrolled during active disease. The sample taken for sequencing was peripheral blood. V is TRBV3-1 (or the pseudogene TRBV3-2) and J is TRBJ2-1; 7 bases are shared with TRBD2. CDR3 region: CASSHWGGKKYNEQFF. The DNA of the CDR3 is TGTGCCAGCAGCCACTGGGGGGGTAAGAAATACAATGAGCAGTTCTTC.